This TCR beta chain originates from a study of blood T cell repertoires in COVID-19. Study-level information: The samples span acute and convalescent COVID-19 from the United States, Italy and Spain.

As originally analysed: Amplified reference gene primers provided the basis for estimating nucleated cell counts. Here immunoSEQ multiplex PCR was the method, and the copy in TCRdb shows in-frame clones only, minus some. V and J calls and clone size are as listed in that table; D and trimming were resolved from the DNA. In the table there are 35,000 to 55,000 clones, about 91% of which are singletons. Germline V gene sequence: CDR1 SGHRS, CDR2 YFSETQ. V shed 2 bases, J shed 4 bases, and the junction held 9 bases outside the gene matches. This CDR3 spans 16 amino acids. The sequence was obtained from a human donor in a cohort sampled during active COVID-19. Sequences were obtained from peripheral blood. This chain joins TRBV5-1 and TRBJ2-7; 10 positions match TRBD1. As DNA, the CDR3 is TGCGCCAGCAGCTTTACCGGACAGGGGGATCTTTACGAGCAGTACTTC. This codes for CASSFTGQGDLYEQYF. Filled out from reference TRBV5-1 and TRBJ2-7, the complete variable domain reads KAGVTQTPRYLIKTRGQQVTLSCSPISGHRSVSWYQQTPGQGLQFLFEYFSETQRNKGNFPGRFSGRQFSNSRSEMNVSTLELGDSALYLCASSFTGQGDLYEQYFGPGTRLTVT.